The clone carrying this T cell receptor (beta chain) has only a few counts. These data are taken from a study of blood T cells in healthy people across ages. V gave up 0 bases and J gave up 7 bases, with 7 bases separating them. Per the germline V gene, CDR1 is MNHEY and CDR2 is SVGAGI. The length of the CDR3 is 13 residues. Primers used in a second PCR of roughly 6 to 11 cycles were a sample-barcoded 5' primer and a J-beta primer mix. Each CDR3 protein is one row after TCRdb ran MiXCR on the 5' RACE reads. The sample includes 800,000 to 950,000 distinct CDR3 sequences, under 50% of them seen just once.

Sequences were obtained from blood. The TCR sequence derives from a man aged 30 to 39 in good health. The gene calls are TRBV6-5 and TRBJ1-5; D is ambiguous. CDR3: CASSYSANQPQHF. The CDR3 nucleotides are TGTGCCAGCAGTTACTCGGCAAACCAGCCCCAGCATTTT.